This T cell receptor beta chain stems from a study of CD8+CD57+ T cells in acquired aplastic anemia. Study context: Sorted CD4+ and CD8+ cell DNA averaged about 3 ug. CD4+ reads averaged roughly 11 million in healthy donors. Study observations and caveats: Researchers reported that CD8+ Simpson's diversity was not significantly different in patients versus controls. It was found that nearly 30 CD8+ CDR3 sequences were shared between patients and controls.

TCR beta VDJ and CDR3 were profiled, and genomic DNA was the template. One entry per CDR3 protein, called by TCRdb with MiXCR from the reads. The sample records approximately 130,000 distinct CDR3 sequences, less than 45% being singletons. This clonotype was found many times. Its antigen remains unidentified. The CDR3 length is 11 residues. V was shortened by 4 bases and J by 2 bases, with 5 bases between the two germline ends. Germline V gene data show CDR1 as DFQATT and CDR2 as SNEGSKA (reference sequence). Sequenced: sorted CD4+, CD8+, or CD8+CD57+ T cells (not recorded which) from PBMCs. The chain links TRBV20-1 to TRBJ1-1; no reliable D call. The origin of this receptor is a human donor in good health, serving as a control. CDR3 sequence reads: CSAKGNTEAFF. CDR3 sequence (DNA): TGCAGTGCTAAGGGTAACACTGAAGCTTTCTTT.